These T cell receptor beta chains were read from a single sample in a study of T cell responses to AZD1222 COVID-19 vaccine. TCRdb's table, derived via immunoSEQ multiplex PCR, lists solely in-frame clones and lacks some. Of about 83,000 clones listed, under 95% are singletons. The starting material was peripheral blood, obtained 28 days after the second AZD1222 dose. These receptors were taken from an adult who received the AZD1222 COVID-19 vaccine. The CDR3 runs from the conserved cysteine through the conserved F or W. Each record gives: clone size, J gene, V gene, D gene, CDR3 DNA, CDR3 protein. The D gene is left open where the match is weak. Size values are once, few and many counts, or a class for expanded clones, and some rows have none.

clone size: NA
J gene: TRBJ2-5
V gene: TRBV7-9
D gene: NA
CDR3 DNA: TGTGCCAGCAGCTTTCAGAGACTGGCGGGCCAAGAGACCCAGTACTTC
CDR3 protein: CASSFQRLAGQETQYF

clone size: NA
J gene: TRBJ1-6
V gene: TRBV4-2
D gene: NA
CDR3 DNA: TGTGCCAGCAGCCAAGTTAGTCAGGGAGGATCACCCCTCCACTTT
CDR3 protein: CASSQVSQGGSPLHF

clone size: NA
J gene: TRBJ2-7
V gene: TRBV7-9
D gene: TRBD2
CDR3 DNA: TGTGCCAGCAGCTTCTGGCCGGGACTAGCGGCAAATTACGAGCAGTACTTC
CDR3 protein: CASSFWPGLAANYEQYF

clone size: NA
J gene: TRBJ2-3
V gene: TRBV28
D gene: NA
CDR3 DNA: TGTGCCAGCATCTCCGCCCGGGGCGCGAGCACAGATACGCAGTATTTT
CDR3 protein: CASISARGASTDTQYF

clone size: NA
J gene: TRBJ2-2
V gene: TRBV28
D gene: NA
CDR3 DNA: TGTGCCAGCAGCACGGTCACCGGGGAGCTGTTTTTT
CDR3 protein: CASSTVTGELFF

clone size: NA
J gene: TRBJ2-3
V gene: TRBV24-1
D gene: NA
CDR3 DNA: TGTGCCACCAGTGATGGGACACCTAGCACAGATACGCAGTATTTT
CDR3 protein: CATSDGTPSTDTQYF

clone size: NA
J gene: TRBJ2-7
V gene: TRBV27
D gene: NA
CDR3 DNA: TGTGCCAGCAGCCCTAGGGGGATCCCCTACGAGCAGTACTTC
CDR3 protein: CASSPRGIPYEQYF

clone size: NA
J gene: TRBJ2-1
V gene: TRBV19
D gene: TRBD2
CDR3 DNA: TGTGCCAGTAGAGGGACTAGCGGGAGGGATGAGCAGTTCTTC
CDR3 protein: CASRGTSGRDEQFF

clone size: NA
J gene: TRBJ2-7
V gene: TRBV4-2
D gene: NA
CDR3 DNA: TGTGCCAGCAGCCAAGATTGGGGATCCTACGAGCAGTACTTC
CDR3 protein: CASSQDWGSYEQYF

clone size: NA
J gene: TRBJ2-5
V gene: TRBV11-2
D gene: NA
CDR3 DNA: TGTGCCAGCAGCTTCGGCGGTGAAGAGACCCAGTACTTC
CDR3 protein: CASSFGGEETQYF

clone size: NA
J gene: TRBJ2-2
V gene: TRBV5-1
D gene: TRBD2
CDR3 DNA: TGCGCCAGCCGAAAGGTGGCGGGGGACACCGGGGAGCTGTTTTTT
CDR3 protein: CASRKVAGDTGELFF

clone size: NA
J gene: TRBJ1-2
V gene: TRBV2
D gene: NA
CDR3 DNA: TGTGCCAGCAGCCCCGAGGGGAGTCAACGCTACACCTTC
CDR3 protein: CASSPEGSQRYTF

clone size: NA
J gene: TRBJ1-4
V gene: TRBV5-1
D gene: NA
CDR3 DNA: TGCGCCAGCAGCTTGGTTGAGGGAGATGAAAAACTGTTTTTT
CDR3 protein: CASSLVEGDEKLFF

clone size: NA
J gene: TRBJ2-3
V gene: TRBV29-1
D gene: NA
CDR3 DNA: TGCAGCGTTGAAGCCCCGAGAGCGGAGAGCACAGATACGCAGTATTTT
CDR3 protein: CSVEAPRAESTDTQYF

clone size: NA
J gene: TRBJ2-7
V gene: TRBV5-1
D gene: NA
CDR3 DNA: TGCGCCAGCAGCCCTCCGGGACGCACCTCCTACGAGCAGTACTTC
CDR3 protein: CASSPPGRTSYEQYF

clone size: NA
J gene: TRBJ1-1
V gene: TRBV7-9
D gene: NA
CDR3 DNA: TGTGCCAGCAGAATAGGGGGTGAAGCTTTCTTT
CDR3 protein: CASRIGGEAFF

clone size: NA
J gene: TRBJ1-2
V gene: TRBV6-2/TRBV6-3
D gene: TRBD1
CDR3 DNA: TGTGCCAGCAGTTACGCGACAGGGGATGGCTACACCTTC
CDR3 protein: CASSYATGDGYTF

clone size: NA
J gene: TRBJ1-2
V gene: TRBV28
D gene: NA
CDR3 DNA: TGTGCCAGCAACTTGGGTACAGCCATCAACTATGGCTACACCTTC
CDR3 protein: CASNLGTAINYGYTF

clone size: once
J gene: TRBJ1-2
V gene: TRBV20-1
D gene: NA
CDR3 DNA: TGCAGTGCTAGTTATAACTATGGCTACACCTTC
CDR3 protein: CSASYNYGYTF

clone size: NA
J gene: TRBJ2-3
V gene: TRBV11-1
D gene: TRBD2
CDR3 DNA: TGTGCCAGCAGCTTCACTAGCGGTAGCACAGATACGCAGTATTTT
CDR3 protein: CASSFTSGSTDTQYF

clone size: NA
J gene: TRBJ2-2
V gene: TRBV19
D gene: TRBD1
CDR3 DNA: TGTGCCAGTAGTCGCCCCGACAGGGTAAACACCGGGGAGCTGTTTTTT
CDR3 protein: CASSRPDRVNTGELFF

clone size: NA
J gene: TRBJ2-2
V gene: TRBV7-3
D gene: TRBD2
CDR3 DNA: TGTGCCAGCAGCCCTGGACTAGCGGGAGGGAGGACCGGGGAGCTGTTTTTT
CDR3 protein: CASSPGLAGGRTGELFF

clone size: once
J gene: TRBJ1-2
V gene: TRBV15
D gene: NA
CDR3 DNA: TGTGCCACCAGCAGATCTGGGAGGGGCTACACCTTC
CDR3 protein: CATSRSGRGYTF

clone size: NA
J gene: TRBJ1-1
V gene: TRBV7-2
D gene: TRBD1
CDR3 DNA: TGTGCCAGTACCCGGGACAGGTTATTCACTGAAGCTTTCTTT
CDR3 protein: CASTRDRLFTEAFF

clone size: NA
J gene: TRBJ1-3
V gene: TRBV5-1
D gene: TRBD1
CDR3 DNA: TGCGCCAGCAGCCCAGGGGGCTCTGGAAACACCATATATTTT
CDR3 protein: CASSPGGSGNTIYF

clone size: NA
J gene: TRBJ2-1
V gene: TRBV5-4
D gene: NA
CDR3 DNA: TGTGCCAGCAGCTTGGGGGGTTCATCAAGGACCTACAATGAGCAGTTCTTC
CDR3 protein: CASSLGGSSRTYNEQFF

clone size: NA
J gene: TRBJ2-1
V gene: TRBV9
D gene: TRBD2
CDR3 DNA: TGTGCCAGCAGCGTAGTTTGGGAGGGGCGGAGCTCCTACAATGAGCAGTTCTTC
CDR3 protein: CASSVVWEGRSSYNEQFF